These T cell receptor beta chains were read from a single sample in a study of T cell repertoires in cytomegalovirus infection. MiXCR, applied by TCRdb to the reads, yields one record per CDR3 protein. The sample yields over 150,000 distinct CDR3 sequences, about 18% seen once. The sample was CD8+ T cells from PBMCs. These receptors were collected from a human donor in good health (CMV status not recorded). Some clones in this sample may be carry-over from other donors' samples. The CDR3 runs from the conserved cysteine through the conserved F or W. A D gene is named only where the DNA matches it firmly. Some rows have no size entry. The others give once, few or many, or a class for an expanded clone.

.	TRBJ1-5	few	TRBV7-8	CASSLGGGGNQPQHF	TGTGCCAGCAGCTTAGGGGGGGGCGGCAATCAGCCCCAGCATTTT
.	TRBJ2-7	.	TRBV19	CASSTERLREQYF	TGTGCCAGTAGTACCGAACGTTTGAGAGAGCAGTACTTC
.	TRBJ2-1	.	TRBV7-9	CASSIEPKSSYNEQFF	TGTGCCAGCAGCATCGAGCCGAAGAGCTCCTACAATGAGCAGTTCTTC
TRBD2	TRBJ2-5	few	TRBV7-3	CASSPVGGSGGETQYF	TGTGCCAGCAGCCCCGTTGGAGGGTCGGGAGGAGAGACCCAGTACTTC
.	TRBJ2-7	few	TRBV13	CASSLGVTADYEQYF	TGTGCCAGCAGCTTAGGAGTGACGGCAGACTACGAGCAGTACTTC
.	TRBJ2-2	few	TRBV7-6	CASSLGGFTGELFF	TGTGCCAGCAGCTTAGGAGGGTTTACCGGGGAGCTGTTTTTT
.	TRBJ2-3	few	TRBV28	CASSLFGGAIADTQYF	TGTGCCAGCAGTTTATTTGGGGGGGCCATAGCAGATACGCAGTATTTT
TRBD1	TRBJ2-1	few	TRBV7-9	CASSLAQGGGNEQFF	TGTGCCAGCAGCTTAGCACAGGGGGGAGGCAATGAGCAGTTCTTC
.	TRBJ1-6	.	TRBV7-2	CASRGDRGPDSPLHF	TGTGCCAGCAGAGGTGACCGAGGCCCGGATTCACCCCTCCACTTT
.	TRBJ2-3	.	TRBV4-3	CASSHSLGDDTQYF	TGCGCCAGCAGCCATTCTTTAGGGGATGATACGCAGTATTTT
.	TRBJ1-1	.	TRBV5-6	CAGTPLTGSTEAFF	TGTGCCGGCACCCCCCTAACAGGGAGCACTGAAGCTTTCTTT
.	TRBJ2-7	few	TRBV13	CASALEAYGSYEQYF	TGTGCCAGCGCCCTGGAGGCCTACGGTTCCTACGAGCAGTACTTC
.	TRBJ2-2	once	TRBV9	CASSAGTRNTGELFF	TGTGCCAGCAGCGCCGGGACGAGGAACACCGGGGAGCTGTTTTTT
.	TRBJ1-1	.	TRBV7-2	CASSLGLSEAFF	TGTGCCAGCAGCCTCGGACTTTCAGAAGCTTTCTTT
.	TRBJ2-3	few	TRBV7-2	CASSFISVTDTQYF	TGTGCCAGCAGCTTTATATCAGTCACAGATACGCAGTATTTT
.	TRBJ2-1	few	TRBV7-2	CASSLGEAYNEQFF	TGTGCCAGCAGCTTGGGAGAAGCCTACAATGAGCAGTTCTTC
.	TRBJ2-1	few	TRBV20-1	CSPYSNRDSEQFF	TGCAGTCCCTACTCCAACAGGGATTCTGAGCAGTTCTTC
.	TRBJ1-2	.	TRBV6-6	CASSYPARRRGYTF	TGTGCCAGCAGTTACCCGGCCCGACGTAGGGGCTACACCTTC
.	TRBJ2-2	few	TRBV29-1	CSVESTGELFF	TGCAGCGTTGAGAGCACCGGGGAGCTGTTTTTT
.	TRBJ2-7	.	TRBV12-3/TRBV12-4	CASSFGAGHIEQYF	TGTGCCAGCAGTTTTGGGGCAGGGCATATCGAGCAGTACTTC
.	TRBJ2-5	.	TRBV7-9	CASSFPGGNWETQYF	TGTGCCAGCAGCTTTCCAGGGGGGAATTGGGAGACCCAGTACTTC
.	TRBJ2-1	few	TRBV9	CASSVETRALNEQFF	TGTGCCAGCAGCGTAGAGACTAGAGCCCTCAATGAGCAGTTCTTC
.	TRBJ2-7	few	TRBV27	CASSLIGGKPISYEQYF	TGTGCCAGCAGTTTAATAGGTGGTAAACCTATCTCCTACGAGCAGTACTTC
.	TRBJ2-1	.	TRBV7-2	CASSLAHGYNEQFF	TGTGCCAGCAGCTTAGCGCACGGGTACAATGAGCAGTTCTTC
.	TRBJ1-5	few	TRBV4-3	CASSQDIGLNQPQHF	TGCGCCAGCAGCCAAGATATAGGGTTGAATCAGCCCCAGCATTTT
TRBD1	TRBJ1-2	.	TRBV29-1	CSAPGVRGRGYTF	TGCAGCGCCCCAGGGGTCAGGGGGCGAGGCTACACCTTC
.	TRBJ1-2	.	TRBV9	CASSVAGGAYGYTF	TGTGCCAGCAGCGTAGCCGGGGGGGCTTATGGCTACACCTTC
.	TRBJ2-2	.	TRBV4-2	CASSQGLGTGELFF	TGTGCCAGCAGCCAAGGACTGGGCACCGGGGAGCTGTTTTTT
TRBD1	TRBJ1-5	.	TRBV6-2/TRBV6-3	CASRSTIGQGGRQPQHF	TGTGCCAGTCGTAGTACGATTGGGCAGGGGGGAAGGCAGCCCCAGCATTTT
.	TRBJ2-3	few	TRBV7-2	CASSLAVTKAQYF	TGTGCCAGCAGCTTAGCGGTGACAAAGGCGCAGTATTTT
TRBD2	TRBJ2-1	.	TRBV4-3	CASSQVLAGGFNEQFF	TGCGCCAGCAGCCAAGTACTAGCGGGGGGATTCAATGAGCAGTTCTTC
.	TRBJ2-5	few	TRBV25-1	CASSELGSQETQYF	TGTGCCAGCAGTGAATTAGGCTCCCAAGAGACCCAGTACTTC
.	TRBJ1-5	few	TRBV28	CASSSPPDSNQPQHF	TGTGCCAGCAGTTCCCCCCCGGATAGCAATCAGCCCCAGCATTTT
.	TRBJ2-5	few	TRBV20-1	CSASGGVRAQYF	TGCAGTGCTAGCGGCGGGGTGCGGGCCCAGTACTTC
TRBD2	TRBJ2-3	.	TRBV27	CASSLISGGAPDTQYF	TGTGCCAGCAGTTTAATTAGCGGGGGGGCCCCAGATACGCAGTATTTT
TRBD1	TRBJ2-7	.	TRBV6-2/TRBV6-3	CASSPGTGIEQYF	TGTGCCAGCAGTCCCGGGACAGGGATCGAGCAGTACTTC
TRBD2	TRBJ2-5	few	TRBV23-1	CASSQISAGGQETQYF	TGCGCCAGCAGTCAAATCTCCGCGGGGGGGCAAGAGACCCAGTACTTC
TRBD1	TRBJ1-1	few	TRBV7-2	CASSGPRDRVKLNTEAFF	TGTGCCAGCAGCGGACCTCGGGACAGGGTTAAATTGAACACTGAAGCTTTCTTT
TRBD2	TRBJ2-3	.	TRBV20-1	CSARVFRGRGGTDTQYF	TGCAGTGCTAGAGTTTTCCGGGGGCGGGGGGGGACAGATACGCAGTATTTT
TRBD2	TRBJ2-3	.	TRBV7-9	CASSTPAERGTDTQYF	TGTGCCAGCAGCACCCCCGCGGAGCGGGGTACAGATACGCAGTATTTT
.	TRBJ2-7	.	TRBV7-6	CASSLFETSPPEQYF	TGTGCCAGCAGCTTATTTGAGACTTCTCCCCCCGAGCAGTACTTC
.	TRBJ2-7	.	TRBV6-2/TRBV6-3	CASSYGGERSYEQYF	TGTGCCAGCAGTTACGGAGGGGAAAGGTCCTACGAGCAGTACTTC
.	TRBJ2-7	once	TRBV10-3	CAITRDYEQYF	TGTGCCATCACCAGGGACTACGAGCAGTACTTC
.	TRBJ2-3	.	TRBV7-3	CASSLIGADTDTQYF	TGTGCCAGCAGCTTAATAGGGGCGGACACAGATACGCAGTATTTT
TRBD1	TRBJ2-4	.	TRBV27	CASSNDRALAKNIQYF	TGTGCCAGCAGTAACGACAGGGCCCTAGCCAAAAACATTCAGTACTTC
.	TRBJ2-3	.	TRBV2	CASSEGVGYTDTQYF	TGTGCCAGCAGTGAAGGTGTAGGGTACACAGATACGCAGTATTTT
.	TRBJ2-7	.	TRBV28	CASSSQGSVPYEQYF	TGTGCCAGCAGTTCCCAGGGGAGTGTGCCCTACGAGCAGTACTTC
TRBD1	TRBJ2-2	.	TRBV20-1	CSAKIGQGDTGELFF	TGCAGTGCAAAAATCGGACAGGGAGACACCGGGGAGCTGTTTTTT
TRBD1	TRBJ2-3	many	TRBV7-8	CASRTSRDRGPDTQYF	TGTGCCAGCAGGACGAGCCGGGACAGGGGACCGGATACGCAGTATTTT